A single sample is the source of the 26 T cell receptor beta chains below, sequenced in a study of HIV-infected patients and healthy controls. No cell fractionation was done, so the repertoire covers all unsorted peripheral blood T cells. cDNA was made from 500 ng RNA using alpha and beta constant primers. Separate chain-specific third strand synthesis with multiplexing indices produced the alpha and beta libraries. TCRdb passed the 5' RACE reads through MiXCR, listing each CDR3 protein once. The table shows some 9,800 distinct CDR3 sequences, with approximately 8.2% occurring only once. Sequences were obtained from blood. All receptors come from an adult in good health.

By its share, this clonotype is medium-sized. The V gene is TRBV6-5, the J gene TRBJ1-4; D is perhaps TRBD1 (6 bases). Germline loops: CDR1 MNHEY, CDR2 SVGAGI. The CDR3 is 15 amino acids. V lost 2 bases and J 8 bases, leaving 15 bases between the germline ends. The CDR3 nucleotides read TGTGCCAGCAGTTACGGCACAGGGTTCGGGGAAAAACTGTTTTTT. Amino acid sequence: CASSYGTGFGEKLFF.

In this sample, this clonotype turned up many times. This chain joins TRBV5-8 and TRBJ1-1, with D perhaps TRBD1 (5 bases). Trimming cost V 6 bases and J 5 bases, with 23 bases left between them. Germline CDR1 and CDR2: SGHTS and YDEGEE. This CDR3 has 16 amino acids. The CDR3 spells CASTLGFQGAPTEAFF. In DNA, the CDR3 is TGTGCCAGCACCCTTGGGTTCCAGGGAGCCCCTACTGAAGCTTTCTTT.

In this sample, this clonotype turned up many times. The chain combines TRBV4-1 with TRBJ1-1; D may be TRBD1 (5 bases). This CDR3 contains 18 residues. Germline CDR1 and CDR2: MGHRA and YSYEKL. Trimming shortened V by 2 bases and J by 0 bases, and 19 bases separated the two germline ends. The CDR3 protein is CASSQNRLDGALNTEAFF. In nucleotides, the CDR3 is TGCGCCAGCAGCCAAAATCGCCTTGACGGGGCCCTGAACACTGAAGCTTTCTTT.

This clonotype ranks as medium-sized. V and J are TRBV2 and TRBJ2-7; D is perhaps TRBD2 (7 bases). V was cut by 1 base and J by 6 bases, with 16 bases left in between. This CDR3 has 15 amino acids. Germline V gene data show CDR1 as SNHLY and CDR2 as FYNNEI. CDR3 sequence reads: CASSEDSGGPFEQYF. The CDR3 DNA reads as TGTGCCAGCAGTGAAGATTCGGGGGGCCCATTCGAGCAGTACTTC.

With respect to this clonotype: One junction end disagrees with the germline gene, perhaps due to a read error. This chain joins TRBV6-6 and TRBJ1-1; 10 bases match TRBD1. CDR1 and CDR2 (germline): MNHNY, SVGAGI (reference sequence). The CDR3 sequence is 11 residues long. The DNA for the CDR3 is TGTGCCAGCAGGGGACAGGGGTCAGATATCTTT. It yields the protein CASRGQGSDIF.

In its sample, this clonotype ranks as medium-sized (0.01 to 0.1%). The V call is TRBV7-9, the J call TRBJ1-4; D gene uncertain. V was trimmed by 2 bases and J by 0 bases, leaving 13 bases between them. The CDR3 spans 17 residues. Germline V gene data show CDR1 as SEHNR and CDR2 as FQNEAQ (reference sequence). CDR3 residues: CASSLSTRPTTNEKLFF. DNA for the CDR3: TGTGCCAGCAGCTTATCGACAAGACCTACAACTAATGAAAAACTGTTTTTT.

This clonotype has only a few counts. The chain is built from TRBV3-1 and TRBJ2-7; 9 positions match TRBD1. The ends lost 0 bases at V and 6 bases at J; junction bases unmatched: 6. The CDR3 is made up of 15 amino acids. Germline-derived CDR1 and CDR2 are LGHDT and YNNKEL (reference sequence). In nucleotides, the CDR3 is TGTGCCAGCAGCCAAGAAGACAGGGGGTTTCGCGAGCAGTACTTC. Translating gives CASSQEDRGFREQYF.

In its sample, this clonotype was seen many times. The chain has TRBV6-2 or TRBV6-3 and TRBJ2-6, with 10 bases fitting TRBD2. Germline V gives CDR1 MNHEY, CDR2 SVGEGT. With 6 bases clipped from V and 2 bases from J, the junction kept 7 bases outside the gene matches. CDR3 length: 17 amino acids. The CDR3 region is CASSLAGVSPGANVLTF. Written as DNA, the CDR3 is TGTGCCAGCAGCCTAGCGGGGGTTTCTCCTGGGGCCAACGTCCTGACTTTC.

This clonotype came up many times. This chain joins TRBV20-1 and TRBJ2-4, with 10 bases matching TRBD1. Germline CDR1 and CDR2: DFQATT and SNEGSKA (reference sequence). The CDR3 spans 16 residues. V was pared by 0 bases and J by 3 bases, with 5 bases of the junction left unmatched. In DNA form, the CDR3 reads TGCAGTGCTAGAGATCCGACAGGGGGCGGCAAAAACATTCAGTACTTC. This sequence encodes CSARDPTGGGKNIQYF.

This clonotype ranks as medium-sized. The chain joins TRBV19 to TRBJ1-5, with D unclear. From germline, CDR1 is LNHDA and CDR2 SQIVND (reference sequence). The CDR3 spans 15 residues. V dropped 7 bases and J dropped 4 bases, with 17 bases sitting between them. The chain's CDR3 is CASKDRQAGNQPQHF. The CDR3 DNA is TGTGCCAGTAAGGATCGTCAAGCAGGTAATCAGCCCCAGCATTTT. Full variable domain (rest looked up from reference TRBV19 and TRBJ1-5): DGGITQSPKYLFRKEGQNVTLSCEQNLNHDAMYWYRQDPGQGLRLIYYSQIVNDFQKGDIAEGYSVSREKKESFPLTVTSAQKNPTAFYLCASKDRQAGNQPQHFGDGTRLSIL.

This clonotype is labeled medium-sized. CDR3 DNA: TGTGCCAGCAGCTTGGAGCAGGGGGAGCAGTTCTTC. Amino acids: CASSLEQGEQFF. The J gene is TRBJ2-1, the V gene TRBV5-4; D might be TRBD1 (6 bases). Germline assignment: CDR1 SGHNT and CDR2 YYREEE (reference sequence). The CDR3 spans 12 residues. With 0 bases removed from V and 10 bases from J, the gap between germline ends came to 8 bases.

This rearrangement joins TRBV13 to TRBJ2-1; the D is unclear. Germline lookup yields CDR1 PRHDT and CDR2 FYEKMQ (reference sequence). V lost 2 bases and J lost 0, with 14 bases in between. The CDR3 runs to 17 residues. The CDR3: CASSLRPSRVSYNEQFF. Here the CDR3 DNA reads TGTGCCAGCAGCTTACGACCTTCCCGGGTCTCCTACAATGAGCAGTTCTTC. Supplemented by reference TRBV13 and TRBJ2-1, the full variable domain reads AAGVIQSPRHLIKEKRETATLKCYPIPRHDTVYWYQQGPGQDPQFLISFYEKMQSDKGSIPDRFSAQQFSDYHSELNMSSLELGDSALYFCASSLRPSRVSYNEQFFGPGTRLTVL.

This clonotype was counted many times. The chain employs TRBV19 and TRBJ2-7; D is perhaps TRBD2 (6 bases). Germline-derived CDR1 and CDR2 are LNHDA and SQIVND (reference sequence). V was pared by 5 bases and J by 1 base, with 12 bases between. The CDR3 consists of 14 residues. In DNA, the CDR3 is TGTGCCAGTAGTCCAGGACTAAATTCCTACGAGCAGTACTTC. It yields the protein CASSPGLNSYEQYF.

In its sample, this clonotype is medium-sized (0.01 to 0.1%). CDR3 bases: TGTGCCAGCAGCTTAGCGCAGGGGCGGGAGCAGTACTTC. Its protein is CASSLAQGREQYF. This chain links TRBV7-8 with TRBJ2-7, with D possibly being TRBD1 (6 bases). Germline V gives CDR1 SGHVS, CDR2 FQNEAQ. This CDR3 is built from 13 residues. The germline V and J ends were trimmed by 0 bases and 7 bases, with 10 bases remaining between them.

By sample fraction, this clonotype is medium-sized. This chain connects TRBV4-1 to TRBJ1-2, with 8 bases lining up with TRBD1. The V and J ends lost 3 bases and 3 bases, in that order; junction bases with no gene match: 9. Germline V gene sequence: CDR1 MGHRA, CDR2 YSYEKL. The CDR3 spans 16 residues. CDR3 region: CASSQDAGGADYGYTF. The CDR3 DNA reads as TGCGCCAGCAGCCAGGATGCAGGGGGCGCGGACTATGGCTACACCTTC.

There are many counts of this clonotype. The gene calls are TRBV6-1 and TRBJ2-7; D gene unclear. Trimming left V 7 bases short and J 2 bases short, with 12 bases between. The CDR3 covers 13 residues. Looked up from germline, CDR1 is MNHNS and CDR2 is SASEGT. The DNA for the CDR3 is TGTGCCAGCATTAAGAAATCCCCCTACGAGCAGTACTTC. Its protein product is CASIKKSPYEQYF.

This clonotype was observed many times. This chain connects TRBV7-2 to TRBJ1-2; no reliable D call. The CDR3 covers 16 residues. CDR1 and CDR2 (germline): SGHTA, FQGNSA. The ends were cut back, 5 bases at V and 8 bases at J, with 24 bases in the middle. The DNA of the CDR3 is TGTGCCAGCAGCCCTCGAGCGGGTTCCCGCCTTGGGGGCTACACCTTC. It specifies CASSPRAGSRLGGYTF. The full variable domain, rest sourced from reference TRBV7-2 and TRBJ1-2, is GAGVSQSPSNKVTEKGKDVELRCDPISGHTALYWYRQSLGQGLEFLIYFQGNSAPDKSGLPSDRFSAERTGGSVSTLTIQRTQQEDSAVYLCASSPRAGSRLGGYTFGSGTRLTVV.

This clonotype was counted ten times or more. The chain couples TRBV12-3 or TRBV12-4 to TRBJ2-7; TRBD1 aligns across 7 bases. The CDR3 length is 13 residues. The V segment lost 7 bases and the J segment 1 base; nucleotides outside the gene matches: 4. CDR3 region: CASTPGQSYEQYF. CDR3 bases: TGTGCCAGCACCCCGGGACAGTCCTACGAGCAGTACTTC.

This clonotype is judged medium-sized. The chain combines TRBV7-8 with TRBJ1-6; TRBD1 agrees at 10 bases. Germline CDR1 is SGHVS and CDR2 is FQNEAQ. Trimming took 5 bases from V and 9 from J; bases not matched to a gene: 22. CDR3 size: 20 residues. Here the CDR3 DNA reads TGTGCCAGCAGCCGCAAGGGGGGTATAGTGGCCCGGGACAGGGGTTCACCCCTCCACTTT. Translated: CASSRKGGIVARDRGSPLHF.

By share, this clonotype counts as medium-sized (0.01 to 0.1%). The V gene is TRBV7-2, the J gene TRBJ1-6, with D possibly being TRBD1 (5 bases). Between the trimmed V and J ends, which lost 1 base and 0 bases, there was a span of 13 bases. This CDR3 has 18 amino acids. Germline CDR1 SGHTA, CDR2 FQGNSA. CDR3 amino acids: CASSLGQLRSSYNSPLHF. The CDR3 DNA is TGTGCCAGCAGCTTAGGACAGCTTCGGAGCTCCTATAATTCACCCCTCCACTTT.

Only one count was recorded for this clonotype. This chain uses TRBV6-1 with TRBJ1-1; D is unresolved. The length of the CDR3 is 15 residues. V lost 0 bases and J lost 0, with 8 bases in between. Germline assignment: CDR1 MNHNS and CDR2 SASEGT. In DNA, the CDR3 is TGTGCCAGCAGTGAAGCAGTCGATATGAACACTGAAGCTTTCTTT. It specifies CASSEAVDMNTEAFF.

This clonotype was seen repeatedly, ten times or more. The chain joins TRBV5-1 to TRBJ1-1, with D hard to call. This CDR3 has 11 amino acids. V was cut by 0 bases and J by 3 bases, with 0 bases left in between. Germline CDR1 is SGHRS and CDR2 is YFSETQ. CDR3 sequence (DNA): TGCGCCAGCAGCTTGGACACTGAAGCTTTCTTT. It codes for CASSLDTEAFF.

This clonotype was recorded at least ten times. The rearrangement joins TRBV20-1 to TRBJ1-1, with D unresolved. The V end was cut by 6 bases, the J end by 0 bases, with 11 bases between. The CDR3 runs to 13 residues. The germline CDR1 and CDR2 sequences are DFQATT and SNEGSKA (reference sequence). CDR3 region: CSAHSQLNTEAFF. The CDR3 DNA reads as TGCAGTGCCCATAGTCAGTTGAACACTGAAGCTTTCTTT.

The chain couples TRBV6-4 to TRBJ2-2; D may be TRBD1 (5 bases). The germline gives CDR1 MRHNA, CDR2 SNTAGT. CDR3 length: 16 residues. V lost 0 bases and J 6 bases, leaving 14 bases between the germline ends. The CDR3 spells CASSDSPGNGPGELFF. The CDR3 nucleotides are TGTGCCAGCAGTGACTCGCCAGGGAACGGTCCCGGGGAGCTGTTTTTT.

The CDR3 reads CASSLTSGGASSYEQYF. The CDR3 region has the DNA TGTGCCAGCAGCTTAACTAGCGGGGGGGCGAGCTCCTACGAGCAGTACTTC. The chain recombines TRBV7-8 with TRBJ2-7; 13 bases map to TRBD2. CDR1 and CDR2 (germline): SGHVS, FQNEAQ. The CDR3 length is 17 residues. The V gene end was trimmed by 2 bases and the J gene end by 0 bases; junction bases not matched to a gene: 4.

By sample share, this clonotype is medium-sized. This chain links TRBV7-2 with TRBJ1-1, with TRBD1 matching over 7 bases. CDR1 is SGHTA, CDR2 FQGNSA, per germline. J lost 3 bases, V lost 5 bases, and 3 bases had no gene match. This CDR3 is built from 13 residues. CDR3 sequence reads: CASSKDRYTEAFF. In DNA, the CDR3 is TGTGCCAGCAGCAAGGACAGGTACACTGAAGCTTTCTTT.